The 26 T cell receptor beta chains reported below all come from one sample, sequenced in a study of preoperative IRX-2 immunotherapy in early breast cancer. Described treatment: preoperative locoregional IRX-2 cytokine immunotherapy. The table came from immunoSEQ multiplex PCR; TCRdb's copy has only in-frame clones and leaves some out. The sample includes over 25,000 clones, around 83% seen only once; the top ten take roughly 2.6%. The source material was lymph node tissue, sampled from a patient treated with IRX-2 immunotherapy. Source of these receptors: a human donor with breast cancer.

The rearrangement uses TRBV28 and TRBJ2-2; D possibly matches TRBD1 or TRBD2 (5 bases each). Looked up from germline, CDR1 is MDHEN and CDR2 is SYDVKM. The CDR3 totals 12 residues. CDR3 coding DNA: TGTGTAGCTGCTGGGGACCCCGGGGAGCTGTTTTTT. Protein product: CVAAGDPGELFF.

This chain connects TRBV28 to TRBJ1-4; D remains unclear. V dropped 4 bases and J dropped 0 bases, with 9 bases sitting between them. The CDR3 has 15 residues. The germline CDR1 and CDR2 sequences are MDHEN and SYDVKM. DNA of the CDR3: TGTGCCAGCAGTTCGCGGACTGCAACTAATGAAAAACTGTTTTTT. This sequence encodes CASSSRTATNEKLFF.

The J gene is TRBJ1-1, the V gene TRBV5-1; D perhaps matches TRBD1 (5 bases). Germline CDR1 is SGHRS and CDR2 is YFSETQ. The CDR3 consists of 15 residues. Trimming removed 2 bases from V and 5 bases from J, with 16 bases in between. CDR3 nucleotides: TGCGCCAGCAGCTTAGGGACCCAAGTTGGGACTGAAGCTTTCTTT. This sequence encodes CASSLGTQVGTEAFF.

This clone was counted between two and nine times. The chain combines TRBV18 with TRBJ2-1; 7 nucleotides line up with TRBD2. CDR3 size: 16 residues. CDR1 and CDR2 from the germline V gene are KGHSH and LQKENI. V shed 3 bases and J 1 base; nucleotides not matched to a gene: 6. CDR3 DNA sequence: TGTGCCAGCTCACCCTCGACTAGCCTATCCTACAATGAGCAGTTCTTC. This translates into CASSPSTSLSYNEQFF.

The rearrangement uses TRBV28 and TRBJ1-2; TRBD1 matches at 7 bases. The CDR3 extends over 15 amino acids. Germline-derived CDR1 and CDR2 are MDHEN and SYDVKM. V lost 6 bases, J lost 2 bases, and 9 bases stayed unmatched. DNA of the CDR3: TGTGCCAGCAGCCTTGACCAGGGGGGCAACTATGGCTACACCTTC. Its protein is CASSLDQGGNYGYTF.

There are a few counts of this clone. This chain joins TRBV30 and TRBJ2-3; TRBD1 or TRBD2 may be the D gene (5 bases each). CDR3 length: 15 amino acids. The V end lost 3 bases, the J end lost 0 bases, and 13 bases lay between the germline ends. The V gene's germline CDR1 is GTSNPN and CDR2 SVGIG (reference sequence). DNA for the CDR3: TGTGCCTGGAGCCGAGGGGCCGGAAGCACAGATACGCAGTATTTT. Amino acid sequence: CAWSRGAGSTDTQYF.

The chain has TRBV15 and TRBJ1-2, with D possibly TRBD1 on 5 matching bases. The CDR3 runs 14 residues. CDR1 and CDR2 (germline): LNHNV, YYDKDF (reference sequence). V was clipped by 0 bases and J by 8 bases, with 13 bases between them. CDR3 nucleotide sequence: TGTGCCACCAGCAGAGAAGGGCCAGGGAGGGGCTACACCTTC. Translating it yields CATSREGPGRGYTF.

CDR3 sequence: CASSYGQGVGEQYF. CDR3 DNA: TGTGCCAGCAGTTACGGACAGGGGGTAGGGGAGCAGTACTTC. This chain connects TRBV6-8 to TRBJ2-7, with 10 bases that match TRBD1. The V gene's germline CDR1 is MNHGY and CDR2 SAAAGT. V was pared by 2 bases and J by 7 bases, with 5 bases of the junction left unmatched. The length of the CDR3 is 14 residues.

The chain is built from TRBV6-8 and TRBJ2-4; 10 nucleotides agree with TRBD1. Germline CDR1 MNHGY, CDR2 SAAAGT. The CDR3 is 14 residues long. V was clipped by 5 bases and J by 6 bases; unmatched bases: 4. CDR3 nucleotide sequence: TGTGCCAGCAGTCGGACAGGGGGTGGAAACATTCAGTACTTC. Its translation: CASSRTGGGNIQYF.

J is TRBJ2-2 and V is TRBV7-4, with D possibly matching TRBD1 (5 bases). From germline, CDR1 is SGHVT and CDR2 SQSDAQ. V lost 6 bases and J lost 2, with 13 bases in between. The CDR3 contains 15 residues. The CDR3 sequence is CASRFIQGNTGELFF. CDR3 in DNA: TGTGCCAGCAGGTTCATCCAGGGTAACACCGGGGAGCTGTTTTTT.

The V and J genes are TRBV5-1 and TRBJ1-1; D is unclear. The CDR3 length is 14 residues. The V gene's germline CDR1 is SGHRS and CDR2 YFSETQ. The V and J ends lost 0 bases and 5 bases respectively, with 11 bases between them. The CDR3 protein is CASSLGPEQTEAFF. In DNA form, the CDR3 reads TGCGCCAGCAGCTTGGGACCCGAGCAGACTGAAGCTTTCTTT.

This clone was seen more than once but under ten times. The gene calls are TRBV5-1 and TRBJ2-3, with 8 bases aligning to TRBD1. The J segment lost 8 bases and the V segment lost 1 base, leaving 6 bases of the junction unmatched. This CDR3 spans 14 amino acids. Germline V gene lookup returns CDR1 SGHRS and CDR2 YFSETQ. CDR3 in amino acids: CASSLSGGATTQYF. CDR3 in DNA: TGCGCCAGCAGCTTGTCAGGGGGCGCGACTACGCAGTATTTT.

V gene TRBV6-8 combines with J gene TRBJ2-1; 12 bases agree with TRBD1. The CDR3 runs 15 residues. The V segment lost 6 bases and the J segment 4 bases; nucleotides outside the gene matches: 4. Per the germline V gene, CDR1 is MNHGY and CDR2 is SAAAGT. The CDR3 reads CASSPGQGAYNEQFF. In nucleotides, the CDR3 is TGTGCCAGCAGCCCGGGACAGGGGGCTTACAATGAGCAGTTCTTC.

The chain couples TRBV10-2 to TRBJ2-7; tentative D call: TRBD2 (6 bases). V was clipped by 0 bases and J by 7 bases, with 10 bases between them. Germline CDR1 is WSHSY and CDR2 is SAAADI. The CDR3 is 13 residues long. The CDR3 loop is CASSESGRWEQYF. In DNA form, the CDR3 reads TGCGCCAGCAGTGAGTCGGGGAGGTGGGAGCAGTACTTC.

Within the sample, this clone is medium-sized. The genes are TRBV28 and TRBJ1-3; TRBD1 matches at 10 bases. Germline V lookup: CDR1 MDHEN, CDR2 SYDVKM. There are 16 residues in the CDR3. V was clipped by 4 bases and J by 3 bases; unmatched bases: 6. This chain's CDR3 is CASSSTGGVSGNTIYF. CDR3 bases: TGTGCCAGCAGTTCGACAGGGGGCGTCAGTGGAAACACCATATATTTT.

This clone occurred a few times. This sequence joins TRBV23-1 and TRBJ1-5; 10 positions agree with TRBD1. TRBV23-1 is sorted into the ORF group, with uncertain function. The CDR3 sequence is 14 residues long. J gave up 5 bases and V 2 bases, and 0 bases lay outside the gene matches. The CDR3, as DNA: TGCGCCAGCAGTCAAGGGACAGGGGATCAGCCCCAGCATTTT. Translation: CASSQGTGDQPQHF.

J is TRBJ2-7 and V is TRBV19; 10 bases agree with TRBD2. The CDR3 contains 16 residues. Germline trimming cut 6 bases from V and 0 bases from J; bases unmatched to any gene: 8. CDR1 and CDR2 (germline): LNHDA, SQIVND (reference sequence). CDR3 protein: CASSPLAGGLSYEQYF. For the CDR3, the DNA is TGTGCCAGTAGCCCCTTAGCGGGGGGCCTCTCCTACGAGCAGTACTTC.

CDR3 sequence (DNA): TGTGCCAGCAGCCCATTGGGACGAGACACCGGGGAGCTGTTTTTT. This gives the protein CASSPLGRDTGELFF. V and J are TRBV7-5 and TRBJ2-2. TRBV7-5 constitutes a pseudogene. This CDR3 has 15 residues.

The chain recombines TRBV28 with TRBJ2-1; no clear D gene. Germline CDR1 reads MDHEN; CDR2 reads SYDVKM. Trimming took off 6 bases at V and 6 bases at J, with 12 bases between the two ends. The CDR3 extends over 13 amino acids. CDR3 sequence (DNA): TGTGCCAGCAGCCTGAACTGGGGCAATGAGCAGTTCTTC. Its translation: CASSLNWGNEQFF.

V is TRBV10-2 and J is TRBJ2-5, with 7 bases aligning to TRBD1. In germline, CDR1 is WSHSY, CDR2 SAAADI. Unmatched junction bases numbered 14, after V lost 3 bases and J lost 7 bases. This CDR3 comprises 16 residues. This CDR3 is CASSDPQGVAWGTQYF. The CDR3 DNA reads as TGCGCCAGCAGTGACCCCCAGGGGGTAGCGTGGGGGACCCAGTACTTC.

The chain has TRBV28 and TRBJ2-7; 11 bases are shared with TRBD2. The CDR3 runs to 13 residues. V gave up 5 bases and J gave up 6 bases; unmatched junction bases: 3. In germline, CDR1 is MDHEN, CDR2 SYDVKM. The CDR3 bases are TGTGCCAGCAGTCTAGCGGGAGGTGGCGAGCAGTACTTC. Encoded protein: CASSLAGGGEQYF.

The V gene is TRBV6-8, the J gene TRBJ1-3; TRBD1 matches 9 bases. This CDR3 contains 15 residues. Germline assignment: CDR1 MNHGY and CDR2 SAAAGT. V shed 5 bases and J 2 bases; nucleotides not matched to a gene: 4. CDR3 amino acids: CASSNGQGPGNTIYF. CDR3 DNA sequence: TGTGCCAGCAGTAATGGACAGGGGCCTGGAAACACCATATATTTT.

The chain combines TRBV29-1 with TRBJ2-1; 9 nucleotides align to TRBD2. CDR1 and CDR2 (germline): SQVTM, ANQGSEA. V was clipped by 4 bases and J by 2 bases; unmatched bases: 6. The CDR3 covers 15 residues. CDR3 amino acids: CSVGSGRIPYNEQFF. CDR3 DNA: TGCAGCGTTGGGAGCGGGAGGATCCCCTACAATGAGCAGTTCTTC.

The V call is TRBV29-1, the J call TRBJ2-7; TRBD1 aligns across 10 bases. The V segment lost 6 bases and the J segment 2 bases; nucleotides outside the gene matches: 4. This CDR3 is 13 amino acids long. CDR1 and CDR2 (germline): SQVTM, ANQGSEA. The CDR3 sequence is CSVSGTGAYEQYF. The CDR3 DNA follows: TGCAGCGTAAGCGGGACAGGGGCCTACGAGCAGTACTTC.

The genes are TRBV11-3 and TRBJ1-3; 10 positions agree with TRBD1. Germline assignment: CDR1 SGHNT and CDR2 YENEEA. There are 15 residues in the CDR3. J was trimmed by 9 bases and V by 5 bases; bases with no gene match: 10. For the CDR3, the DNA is TGTGCCAGCAGCACCAACGCGGGACAGGGGACCACCATATATTTT. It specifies CASSTNAGQGTTIYF.

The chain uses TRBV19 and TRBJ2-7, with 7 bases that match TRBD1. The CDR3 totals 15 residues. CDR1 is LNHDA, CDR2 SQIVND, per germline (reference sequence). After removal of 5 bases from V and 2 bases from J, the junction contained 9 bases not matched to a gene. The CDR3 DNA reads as TGTGCCAGTAGTGCGAGGGGGACAGCCGCCTACGAGCAGTACTTC. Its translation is CASSARGTAAYEQYF.